This T cell receptor (beta chain) is drawn from a study of blood T cell repertoires in COVID-19. The overall study: The origin of the acute and convalescent COVID-19 samples was the United States, Italy and Spain. Sample material is recorded as cDNA or gDNA derived from T cells, B-cell-depleted T cells, or PBMCs.

Authors' processing steps: Reference gene primer amplification gave estimated nucleated cell counts. The data were produced by immunoSEQ multiplex PCR, yet TCRdb's version contains in-frame clones alone and is incomplete. D and trimming were read from the DNA, whereas the V and J calls and clone size are those reported in that table. The sample has 100,000 or so clones, approximately 85% seen once. V shed 6 bases and J 0 bases; nucleotides not matched to a gene: 6. This CDR3 has 15 residues. Germline assignment: CDR1 LNHDA and CDR2 SQIVND (reference sequence). This sequence was found in a man aged 45-65 years with acute or convalescent COVID-19. This chain links TRBV19 with TRBJ2-3; 7 nucleotides align to TRBD1. The sample comprised peripheral blood. CDR3 coding DNA: TGTGCCAGTAGGGGACGGGACAGAAGCACAGATACGCAGTATTTT. The encoded protein is CASRGRDRSTDTQYF.